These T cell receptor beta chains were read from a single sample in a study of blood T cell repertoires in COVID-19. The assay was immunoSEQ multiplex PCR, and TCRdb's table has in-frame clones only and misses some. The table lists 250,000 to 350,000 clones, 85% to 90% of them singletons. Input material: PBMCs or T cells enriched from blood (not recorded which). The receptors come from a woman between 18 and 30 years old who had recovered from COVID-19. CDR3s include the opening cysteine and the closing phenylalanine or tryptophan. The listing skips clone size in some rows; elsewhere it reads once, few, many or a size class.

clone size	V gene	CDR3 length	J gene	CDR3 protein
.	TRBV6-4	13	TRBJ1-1	CASSSTVNTEAFF
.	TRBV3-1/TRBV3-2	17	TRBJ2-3	CASSQELTGEGTDTQYF
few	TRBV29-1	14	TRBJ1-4	CSARTGSTNEKLFF
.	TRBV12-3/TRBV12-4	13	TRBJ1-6	CASTRNLPGLIHF
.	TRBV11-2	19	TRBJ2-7	CASKPPITTLREGNYEQYF
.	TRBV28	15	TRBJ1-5	CASSWAGGGFQPQHF
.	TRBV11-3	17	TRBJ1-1	CASSLGGFDRNHTEAFF
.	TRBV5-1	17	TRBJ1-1	CASSSTSPGLMNTEAFF
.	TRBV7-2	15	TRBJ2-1	CASSLGLADYNEQFF
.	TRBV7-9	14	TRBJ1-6	CASSSDSLNSPLHF